This is a list of T cell receptor beta chains from one sample in a study of OX40 agonist ivuxolimab in advanced cancers. Generated by immunoSEQ multiplex PCR, the TCRdb table keeps only in-frame clones and is missing some. Here the sample spans about 98,000 clones, roughly 87% being singletons. This material consisted of CD4+ or CD8+ T cells sorted from blood, taken in a trial of the OX40 agonist ivuxolimab. The receptor source for this set is an adult with an advanced solid tumor such as melanoma, head and neck, liver or kidney cancer. Both conserved end residues are part of each CDR3. The order of the fields is CDR3 length, D gene, clone size, J gene, V gene, CDR3 protein, CDR3 DNA. A D gene is named only where the DNA matches it firmly. Clone size is stated in some rows and not others, as once, few, many or a class when expanded.

length: 14
D: TRBD1
size: once
J: TRBJ1-4
V: TRBV2
CDR3: CATRPDREGEKLFF
DNA: TGTGCCACGAGGCCGGACAGGGAAGGGGAAAAACTGTTTTTT

length: 18
D: TRBD1
size: .
J: TRBJ1-4
V: TRBV5-1
CDR3: CASSTTGTGGAKGEKLFF
DNA: TGCGCCAGCAGCACTACCGGGACAGGGGGCGCGAAGGGGGAAAAACTGTTTTTT

length: 13
D: .
size: once
J: TRBJ1-1
V: TRBV18
CDR3: CASKWGERTEAFF
DNA: TGTGCCAGTAAGTGGGGGGAGAGAACTGAAGCTTTCTTT

length: 13
D: TRBD1
size: .
J: TRBJ1-2
V: TRBV2
CDR3: CASSERQGAFYTF
DNA: TGTGCCAGCAGTGAAAGGCAGGGGGCCTTTTACACCTTC

length: 11
D: .
size: .
J: TRBJ2-2
V: TRBV6-5
CDR3: CASRYTGELFF
DNA: TGTGCCAGCAGATACACCGGGGAGCTGTTTTTT

length: 13
D: TRBD1
size: .
J: TRBJ1-1
V: TRBV9
CDR3: CASSVETGMETFF
DNA: TGTGCCAGCAGCGTAGAGACAGGGATGGAAACTTTCTTT

length: 15
D: .
size: .
J: TRBJ1-4
V: TRBV18
CDR3: CASSPMLGDNEKLFF
DNA: TGTGCCAGCTCACCCATGCTGGGGGATAATGAAAAACTGTTTTTT

length: 15
D: TRBD1
size: once
J: TRBJ2-1
V: TRBV7-2
CDR3: CASSSQFTGGSEQFF
DNA: TGTGCCAGCAGCTCACAGTTTACAGGGGGCTCCGAGCAGTTCTTC

length: 16
D: .
size: .
J: TRBJ2-5
V: TRBV7-2
CDR3: CASSLPGVRKQETQYF
DNA: TGTGCCAGCAGCTTACCAGGGGTTCGGAAACAAGAGACCCAGTACTTC

length: 13
D: .
size: .
J: TRBJ1-2
V: TRBV6-5
CDR3: CASGKWTAYGYTF
DNA: TGTGCCAGCGGGAAATGGACAGCTTATGGCTACACCTTC

length: 14
D: .
size: .
J: TRBJ1-1
V: TRBV9
CDR3: CASSVDPAYTEAFF
DNA: TGTGCCAGCAGCGTAGATCCCGCCTACACTGAAGCTTTCTTT

length: 15
D: .
size: once
J: TRBJ2-1
V: TRBV5-4
CDR3: CASRLDGESYNEQFF
DNA: TGTGCCAGCAGGCTCGACGGGGAGTCCTACAATGAGCAGTTCTTC

length: 13
D: TRBD1
size: .
J: TRBJ1-1
V: TRBV9
CDR3: CASSARQGTEAFF
DNA: TGTGCCAGCAGCGCCCGACAGGGCACTGAAGCTTTCTTT

length: 15
D: .
size: .
J: TRBJ2-7
V: TRBV11-1
CDR3: CASSVTRDAFYEQYF
DNA: TGTGCCAGCAGCGTAACCCGGGACGCCTTCTACGAGCAGTACTTC

length: 14
D: TRBD2
size: .
J: TRBJ2-5
V: TRBV5-1
CDR3: CASSQREYQETQYF
DNA: TGCGCCAGCAGCCAGCGGGAGTACCAAGAGACCCAGTACTTC

length: 15
D: .
size: .
J: TRBJ2-5
V: TRBV5-1
CDR3: CASSLGWRDQETQYF
DNA: TGCGCCAGCAGCTTGGGGTGGCGAGATCAAGAGACCCAGTACTTC

length: 12
D: .
size: .
J: TRBJ1-2
V: TRBV5-4
CDR3: CASTLRGSGYTF
DNA: TGTGCCAGCACTTTGCGGGGGAGCGGCTACACCTTC

length: 14
D: .
size: .
J: TRBJ1-2
V: TRBV19
CDR3: CASSGQGLGYGYTF
DNA: TGTGCCAGTAGTGGTCAGGGGCTTGGCTATGGCTACACCTTC

length: 14
D: .
size: .
J: TRBJ2-5
V: TRBV5-1
CDR3: CASSLGGSQETQYF
DNA: TGCGCCAGCAGCTTGGGAGGGAGTCAAGAGACCCAGTACTTC

length: 15
D: TRBD1
size: .
J: TRBJ2-7
V: TRBV19
CDR3: CASNPWGQERYEQYF
DNA: TGTGCCAGTAACCCATGGGGACAGGAAAGATACGAGCAGTACTTC

length: 16
D: TRBD2
size: .
J: TRBJ2-1
V: TRBV5-1
CDR3: CASSLLGTNSYNEQFF
DNA: TGCGCCAGCAGCTTGTTAGGGACTAACTCCTACAATGAGCAGTTCTTC

length: 16
D: TRBD1
size: .
J: TRBJ1-1
V: TRBV5-1
CDR3: CASSLAGQSMNTEAFF
DNA: TGCGCCAGCAGCTTGGCGGGACAGTCCATGAACACTGAAGCTTTCTTT

length: 15
D: TRBD1
size: .
J: TRBJ1-4
V: TRBV27
CDR3: CASSLTRGLGEKLFF
DNA: TGTGCCAGCAGTTTAACCAGGGGGCTTGGTGAAAAACTGTTTTTT

length: 13
D: TRBD1
size: .
J: TRBJ1-2
V: TRBV6-1
CDR3: CASRVDRVDGYTF
DNA: TGTGCCAGCAGGGTCGACAGGGTGGATGGCTACACCTTC

length: 12
D: .
size: .
J: TRBJ1-4
V: TRBV6-6
CDR3: CASSLENEKLFF
DNA: TGTGCCAGCAGTTTGGAGAATGAAAAACTGTTTTTT

length: 13
D: TRBD1
size: once
J: TRBJ1-4
V: TRBV29-1
CDR3: CSVRTGEDEKLFF
DNA: TGCAGCGTCAGGACAGGGGAGGACGAAAAACTGTTTTTT

length: 15
D: .
size: once
J: TRBJ2-7
V: TRBV5-6
CDR3: CASSSLGTAAYEQYF
DNA: TGTGCCAGCAGCTCACTCGGGACGGCCGCCTACGAGCAGTACTTC

length: 12
D: TRBD1
size: .
J: TRBJ2-1
V: TRBV19
CDR3: CASRYGQGRQFF
DNA: TGTGCCAGTAGATATGGACAGGGACGGCAGTTCTTC

length: 14
D: .
size: .
J: TRBJ1-5
V: TRBV29-1
CDR3: CSVGDGRGNQPQHF
DNA: TGCAGCGTGGGGGACGGGAGGGGGAATCAGCCCCAGCATTTT

length: 16
D: .
size: .
J: TRBJ2-1
V: TRBV15
CDR3: CATSRVKRFENNEQFF
DNA: TGTGCCACCAGCAGAGTGAAGCGTTTTGAAAACAATGAGCAGTTCTTC

length: 15
D: TRBD2
size: .
J: TRBJ2-5
V: TRBV5-4
CDR3: CASSLGWGGKETQYF
DNA: TGTGCCAGCAGCTTGGGGTGGGGGGGGAAAGAGACCCAGTACTTC

length: 15
D: .
size: .
J: TRBJ1-2
V: TRBV10-3
CDR3: CAISESREDPRGYTF
DNA: TGTGCCATCAGTGAGTCCCGGGAAGACCCGCGTGGCTACACCTTC

length: 11
D: .
size: .
J: TRBJ1-4
V: TRBV5-1
CDR3: CASSLNEKLFF
DNA: TGCGCCAGCAGCCTGAATGAAAAACTGTTTTTT

length: 13
D: .
size: .
J: TRBJ1-5
V: TRBV11-2
CDR3: CASSLGLDQPQHF
DNA: TGTGCCAGCAGCTTAGGTCTGGATCAGCCCCAGCATTTT

length: 14
D: TRBD2
size: .
J: TRBJ2-7
V: TRBV18
CDR3: CASSGGLERYEQYF
DNA: TGTGCCAGCTCAGGCGGACTAGAGAGGTACGAGCAGTACTTC

length: 15
D: .
size: .
J: TRBJ1-1
V: TRBV7-6
CDR3: CASSPKQGVNTEAFF
DNA: TGTGCCAGCAGCCCAAAACAGGGCGTGAACACTGAAGCTTTCTTT

length: 13
D: .
size: once
J: TRBJ1-1
V: TRBV18
CDR3: CASLTPGNTEAFF
DNA: TGTGCCAGCTTAACCCCAGGGAACACTGAAGCTTTCTTT

length: 16
D: .
size: .
J: TRBJ1-2
V: TRBV5-1
CDR3: CASSSVSAGLMNGYTF
DNA: TGCGCCAGCAGCTCCGTTTCGGCAGGGCTAATGAATGGCTACACCTTC

length: 17
D: .
size: .
J: TRBJ2-1
V: TRBV10-3
CDR3: CAISESVVGSVYNEQFF
DNA: TGTGCCATCAGTGAGTCGGTTGTGGGCTCTGTCTACAATGAGCAGTTCTTC

length: 14
D: .
size: .
J: TRBJ1-2
V: TRBV25-1
CDR3: CASSDAGTAYGYTF
DNA: TGTGCCAGCAGTGATGCCGGGACGGCCTATGGCTACACCTTC

length: 17
D: .
size: .
J: TRBJ1-1
V: TRBV4-1
CDR3: CASSQDLAGAGGTEAFF
DNA: TGCGCCAGCAGCCAAGATTTGGCAGGGGCCGGAGGCACTGAAGCTTTCTTT